This T cell receptor (beta chain) was identified in a study of cytomegalovirus exposure and HLA in healthy donors. Study-level information: There were several hundred genotyped donors. Of these, 81% fell in the genetic ancestry cluster associated with self-reported Caucasian donors. Regarding the study as a whole: It emerged from a later analysis that several of the most significant clusters appeared to be linked to common viral pathogens.

60 Vbeta and 13 Jbeta primers were used in PCR. Generated by immunoSEQ multiplex PCR, the TCRdb table keeps only in-frame clones and is missing some. The table lists fewer than 200,000 clones, less than 80% of them singletons. As for this clone: Its antigen is not known.

The sequencing sample was made of PBMCs. The TCR sequence derives from a female donor in good health and CMV-seronegative.

The CDR3 sequence is CASSPAGQSNQPQHF. The CDR3 bases are TGTGCCAGCAGCCCCGCGGGCCAATCTAATCAGCCCCAGCATTTT. The chain combines TRBV4-2 with TRBJ1-5; no firm D call. CDR1 is LGHNA, CDR2 YNFKEQ, per germline. Trimming shortened V by 4 bases and J by 4 bases, and 14 bases separated the two germline ends. This CDR3 is built from 15 residues.